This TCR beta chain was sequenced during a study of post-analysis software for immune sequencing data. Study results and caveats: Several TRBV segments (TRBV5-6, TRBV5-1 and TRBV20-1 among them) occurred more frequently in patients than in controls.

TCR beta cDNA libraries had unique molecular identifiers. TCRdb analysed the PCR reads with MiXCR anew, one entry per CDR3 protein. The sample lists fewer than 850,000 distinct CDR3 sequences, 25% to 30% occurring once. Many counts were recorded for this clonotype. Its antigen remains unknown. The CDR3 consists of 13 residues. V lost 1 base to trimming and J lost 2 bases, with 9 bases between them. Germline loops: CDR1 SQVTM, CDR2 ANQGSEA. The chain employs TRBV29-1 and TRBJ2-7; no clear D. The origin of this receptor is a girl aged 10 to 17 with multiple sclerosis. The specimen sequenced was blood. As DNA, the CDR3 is TGCAGCGTTGAAGCAGACACCCCCTACGAGCAGTACTTC. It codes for CSVEADTPYEQYF.